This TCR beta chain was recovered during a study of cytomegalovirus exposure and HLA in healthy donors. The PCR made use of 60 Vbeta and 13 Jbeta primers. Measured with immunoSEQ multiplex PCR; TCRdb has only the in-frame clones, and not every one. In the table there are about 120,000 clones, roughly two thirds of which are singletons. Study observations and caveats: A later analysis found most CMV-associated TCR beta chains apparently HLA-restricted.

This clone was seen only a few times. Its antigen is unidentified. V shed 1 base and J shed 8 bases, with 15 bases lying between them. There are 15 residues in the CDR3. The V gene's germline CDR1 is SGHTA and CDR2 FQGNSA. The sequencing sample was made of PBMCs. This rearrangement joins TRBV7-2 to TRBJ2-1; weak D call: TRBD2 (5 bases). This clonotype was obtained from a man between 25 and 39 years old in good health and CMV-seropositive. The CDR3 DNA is TGTGCCAGCAGCTTAGTCCCTAGCAGGAAGCATGAGCAGTTCTTC. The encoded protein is CASSLVPSRKHEQFF. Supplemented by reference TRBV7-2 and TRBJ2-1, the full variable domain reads GAGVSQSPSNKVTEKGKDVELRCDPISGHTALYWYRQSLGQGLEFLIYFQGNSAPDKSGLPSDRFSAERTGGSVSTLTIQRTQQEDSAVYLCASSLVPSRKHEQFFGPGTRLTVL.